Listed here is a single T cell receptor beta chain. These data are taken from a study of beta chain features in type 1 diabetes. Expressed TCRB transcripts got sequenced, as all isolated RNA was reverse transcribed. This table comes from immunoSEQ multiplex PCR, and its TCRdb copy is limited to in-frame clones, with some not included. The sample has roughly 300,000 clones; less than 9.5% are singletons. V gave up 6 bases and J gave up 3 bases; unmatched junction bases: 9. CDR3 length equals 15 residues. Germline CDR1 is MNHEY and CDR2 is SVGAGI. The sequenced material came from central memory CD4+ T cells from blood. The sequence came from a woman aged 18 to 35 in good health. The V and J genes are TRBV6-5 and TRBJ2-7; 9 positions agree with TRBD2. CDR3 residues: CASRRLAEAGYEQYF. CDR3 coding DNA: TGTGCCAGCAGACGACTAGCGGAAGCTGGCTACGAGCAGTACTTC.